The 11 T cell receptor beta chains below all came from one sample that was sequenced in a study of blood T cell repertoires in COVID-19 (dated by TCRdb to the early 2020s). Library generation was performed with the immunoSEQ multiplex PCR assay. TCRdb stores this immuneACCESS table with in-frame sequences only. Part of the clones is absent; in the studies checked, under half of the shortfall reflects unresolved V genes, and no reason is known for the rest. The sample profile shows around 100,000 clones; over 80% of them were found once. The top ten clones comprise roughly 10% of the sample. The source material was peripheral blood. The receptors shown here come from an older man with acute or convalescent COVID-19.

This chain connects TRBV18 to TRBJ1-3, with D hard to call. This CDR3 has 15 amino acids. V was pared by 3 bases and J by 2 bases, with 11 bases between. Per germline, CDR1 KGHSH and CDR2 LQKENI. The CDR3 sequence: CASSPAVHTGNTIYF. In DNA, the CDR3 is TGTGCCAGCTCACCTGCGGTGCACACTGGAAACACCATATATTTT. Full variable domain (missing parts from reference TRBV18 and TRBJ1-3): NAGVMQNPRHLVRRRGQEARLRCSPMKGHSHVYWYRQLPEEGLKFMVYLQKENIIDESGMPKERFSAEFPKEGPSILRIQQVVRGDSAAYFCASSPAVHTGNTIYFGEGSWLTVV.

As concerns this clone: The same CDR3 is also encoded by other DNA sequences in this sample. The genes are TRBV5-1 and TRBJ1-1, with 11 bases identical to TRBD1. Germline CDR1 SGHRS, CDR2 YFSETQ. J gave up 0 bases and V 3 bases, and 4 bases lay outside the gene matches. The CDR3 runs to 16 residues. The CDR3 sequence is CASSSGTGGLNTEAFF. CDR3 nucleotide sequence: TGCGCCAGCAGCTCCGGGACAGGGGGTTTGAACACTGAAGCTTTCTTT.

This chain joins TRBV3-1 (or the pseudogene TRBV3-2) and TRBJ2-3; 9 positions match TRBD2. V lost 3 bases and J lost 9; bases outside the gene matches: 7. The germline gives CDR1 LGHDT, CDR2 YNNKEL (reference sequence). The CDR3 runs 14 residues. CDR3 protein: CASSQGLAGMTQYF. The CDR3 DNA sequence: TGTGCCAGCAGCCAGGGTCTAGCGGGGATGACGCAGTATTTT.

The chain links TRBV3-1 (or the pseudogene TRBV3-2) to TRBJ2-5, with 7 nucleotides matching TRBD1. This CDR3 is built from 15 residues. J lost 3 bases, V lost 6 bases, and 10 bases had no gene match. Germline V CDR1 and CDR2: LGHDT, YNNKEL (reference sequence). The CDR3 DNA is TGTGCCAGCAGGTCTGACAGGGAAGGTAAAGAGACCCAGTACTTC. Its translation is CASRSDREGKETQYF.

This chain uses TRBV6-1 with TRBJ1-1; D remains unclear. Trimming pared 0 bases from V and 1 base from J, leaving 6 bases between. This CDR3 has 14 residues. The germline CDR1 and CDR2 sequences are MNHNS and SASEGT. The CDR3, as DNA: TGTGCCAGCAGTGAAGCGTGGGCGAACACTGAAGCTTTCTTT. Its protein product is CASSEAWANTEAFF.

This chain uses TRBV2 with TRBJ1-2; D not resolved. The germline CDR1 and CDR2 sequences are SNHLY and FYNNEI. V gave up 8 bases and J gave up 0 bases, with 16 bases separating them. This CDR3 has 15 amino acids. CDR3 nucleotide sequence: TGTGCCAGCTCCCGGTTTGTCGATACTAACTATGGCTACACCTTC. Protein sequence: CASSRFVDTNYGYTF.

The CDR3 spells CATSRGLSGGTGELFF. In nucleotides, the CDR3 is TGTGCCACCAGCAGAGGTCTCTCCGGGGGAACCGGGGAGCTGTTTTTT. V gene TRBV15 combines with J gene TRBJ2-2; D possibly corresponds to TRBD2 (6 bases). Deletions cut 1 base from V and 5 bases from J, with 14 bases between. Germline V lookup: CDR1 LNHNV, CDR2 YYDKDF (reference sequence). The CDR3 length is 16 residues.

The chain combines TRBV6-2 or TRBV6-3 with TRBJ1-1; D uncertain. Germline CDR1 reads MNHEY; CDR2 reads SVGEGT. V was shortened by 5 bases and J by 10 bases, with 14 bases between the two germline ends. The CDR3 extends over 12 amino acids. The CDR3 nucleotides are TGTGCCAGCAGTCTGGGCCTCCCCGGAGCTTTCTTT. Translated: CASSLGLPGAFF.

With regard to this clone: Other DNA sequences of this sample code for an identical CDR3. V and J are TRBV19 and TRBJ1-5; the match to TRBD1 covers 7 bases. V shed 4 bases, J shed 5 bases, and the junction held 2 bases outside the gene matches. The CDR3 has 13 residues. Germline V gene sequence: CDR1 LNHDA, CDR2 SQIVND (reference sequence). The CDR3 sequence: CASSKDRDQPQHF. The CDR3 DNA reads TGTGCCAGTAGTAAAGACAGGGATCAGCCCCAGCATTTT.

The chain employs TRBV3-1 (or the pseudogene TRBV3-2) and TRBJ1-2; D might be TRBD1 (5 bases). Germline CDR1 and CDR2: LGHDT and YNNKEL (reference sequence). This CDR3 is built from 14 residues. V shed 1 base and J shed 7 bases, with 13 bases lying between them. The CDR3 DNA follows: TGTGCCAGCAGCCAAGGCAGGGAATTCTTTGGCTACACCTTC. Encoded protein: CASSQGREFFGYTF.

V gene TRBV6-2 or TRBV6-3 combines with J gene TRBJ2-3, with D unresolved. Per the germline V gene, CDR1 is MNHEY and CDR2 is SVGEGT. The CDR3 length is 12 residues. V dropped 2 bases and J dropped 7 bases, with 7 bases sitting between them. The CDR3 coding sequence is TGTGCCAGCAGTTACCCTCTTCATACGCAGTATTTT. Translated: CASSYPLHTQYF.